This T cell receptor (beta chain) was obtained from a study of shared clonotypes between healthy human individuals. Germline assignment: CDR1 SGHTA and CDR2 FQGNSA. The V and J ends lost 1 base and 6 bases respectively, with 10 bases between them. The length of the CDR3 is 14 residues. TCRdb's copy holds only in-frame clones and misses some; the assay was immunoSEQ multiplex PCR. In the table there are some 2,400,000 clones, almost 96% of which are singletons. The receptor's source is a man aged 18 to 30 in good health. Sequenced sample: naive CD4+ T cells sorted from blood. As for subset: CD45RA+ positively selected. V usage is TRBV7-2 and J usage is TRBJ1-5; D gene uncertain. CDR3 loop: CASSLVGSPQPQHF. The CDR3 DNA reads TGTGCCAGCAGCTTAGTCGGGTCCCCTCAGCCCCAGCATTTT.